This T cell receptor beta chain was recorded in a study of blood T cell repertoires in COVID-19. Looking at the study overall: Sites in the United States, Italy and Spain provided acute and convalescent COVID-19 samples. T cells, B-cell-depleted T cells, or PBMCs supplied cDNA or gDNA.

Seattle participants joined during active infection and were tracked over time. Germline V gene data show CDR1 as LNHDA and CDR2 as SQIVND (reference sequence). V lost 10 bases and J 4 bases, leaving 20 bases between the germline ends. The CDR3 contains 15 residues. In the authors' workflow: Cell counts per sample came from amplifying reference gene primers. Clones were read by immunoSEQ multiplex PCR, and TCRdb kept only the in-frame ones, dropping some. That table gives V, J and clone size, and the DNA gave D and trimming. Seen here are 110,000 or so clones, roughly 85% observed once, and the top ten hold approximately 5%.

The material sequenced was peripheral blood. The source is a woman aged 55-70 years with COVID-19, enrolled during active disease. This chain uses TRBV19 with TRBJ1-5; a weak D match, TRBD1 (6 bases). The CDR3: CATKDSFPLNQPQHF. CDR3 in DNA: TGTGCCACTAAGGACAGCTTTCCCCTTAATCAGCCCCAGCATTTT.